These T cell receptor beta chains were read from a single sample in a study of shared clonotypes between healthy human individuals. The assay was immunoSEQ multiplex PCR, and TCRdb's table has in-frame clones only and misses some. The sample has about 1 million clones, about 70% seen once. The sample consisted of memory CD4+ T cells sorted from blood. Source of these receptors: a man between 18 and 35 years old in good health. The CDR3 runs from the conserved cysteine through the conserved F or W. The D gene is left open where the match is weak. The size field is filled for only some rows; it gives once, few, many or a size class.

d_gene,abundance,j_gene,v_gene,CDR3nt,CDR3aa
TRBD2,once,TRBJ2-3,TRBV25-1,TGTGCCAGCAGTGAATCTAGGGGGACTAGCGGGGATACGCAGTATTTT,CASSESRGTSGDTQYF
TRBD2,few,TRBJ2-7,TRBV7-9,TGTGCCAGCAGCACCCGAAGCGGGACTAGCGTCTCCTACGAGCAGTACTTC,CASSTRSGTSVSYEQYF
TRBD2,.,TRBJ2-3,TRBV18,TGTGCCAGCTCATCACGGGGACTAGCGGGGGCGGATACGCAGTATTTT,CASSSRGLAGADTQYF
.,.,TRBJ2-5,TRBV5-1,TGCGCCAGCAGCTTGGGGTCTCCACAGAGAGAGACCCAGTACTTC,CASSLGSPQRETQYF
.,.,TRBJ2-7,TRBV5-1,TGCGCCAGCAGCTTGGGAACCTATACAGGGATTCACGAGCAGTACTTC,CASSLGTYTGIHEQYF
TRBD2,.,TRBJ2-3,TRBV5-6,TGTGCCAGCAGCTTGGTGTCTAGCGGGTACGCAGATACGCAGTATTTT,CASSLVSSGYADTQYF
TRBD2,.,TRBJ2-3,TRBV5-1,TGCGCCAGCAGCCGAGGACTAGCGGCTAGCACAGATACGCAGTATTTT,CASSRGLAASTDTQYF
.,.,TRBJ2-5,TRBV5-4,TGTGCCAGCAGCTTGGGGTCGCGGGAAGAGACCCAGTACTTC,CASSLGSREETQYF
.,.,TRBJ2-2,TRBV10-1,TGCGCCAGCAGTGAATCCGGGACTTACGCGAACACCGGGGAGCTGTTTTTT,CASSESGTYANTGELFF
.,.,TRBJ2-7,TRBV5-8,TGTGCCAGCAGCAGGGGGACCGGGGCGGCCGAGCAGTACTTC,CASSRGTGAAEQYF
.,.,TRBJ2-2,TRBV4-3,TGCGCCAGCAGCCAAGGGGGGTTTCCGAACACCGGGGAGCTGTTTTTT,CASSQGGFPNTGELFF
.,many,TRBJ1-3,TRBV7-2,TGTGCCAGCAGCCCCCAAGTTGTATCCTCTGGAAACACCATATATTTT,CASSPQVVSSGNTIYF
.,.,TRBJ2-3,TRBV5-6,TGTGCCAGCAGCTTGGACCGCGGGGCTAGCACAGATACGCAGTATTTT,CASSLDRGASTDTQYF
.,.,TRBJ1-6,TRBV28,TGTGCCAGCAGATCCGCCGGGAGAGCCTATAATTCACCCCTCCACTTT,CASRSAGRAYNSPLHF
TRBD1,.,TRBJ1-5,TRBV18,TGTGCCAGCTCTACAGACAGGGGGCAGGGTCAGCCCCAGCATTTT,CASSTDRGQGQPQHF
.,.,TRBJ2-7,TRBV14,TGTGCCAGCAGCCAAGAATTCGGGTCGCACGAGCAGTACTTC,CASSQEFGSHEQYF
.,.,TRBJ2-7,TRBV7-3,TGTGCCAGCAGCTCCGGACAAAACTACGAGCAGTACTTC,CASSSGQNYEQYF
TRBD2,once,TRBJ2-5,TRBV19,TGTGCCAGTACCACTTCGGGGGGGGAGACCCAGTACTTC,CASTTSGGETQYF
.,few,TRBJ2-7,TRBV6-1,TGTGCCAGCAGTGATCTATCGGGGAGCTCCTACGAGCAGTACTTC,CASSDLSGSSYEQYF
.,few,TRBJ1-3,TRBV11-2,TGTGCCAGCAGCCCAAGTGGGCTGGGAGGAAACACCATATATTTT,CASSPSGLGGNTIYF
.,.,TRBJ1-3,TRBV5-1,TGCGCCAGCAGCCTTAGTGAGTCCCCCAGAAACACCATATATTTT,CASSLSESPRNTIYF
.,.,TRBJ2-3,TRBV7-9,TGTGCCAGCAGCCCAATGCCCACAGATACGCAGTATTTT,CASSPMPTDTQYF
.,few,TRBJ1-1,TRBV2,TGTGCCAGCACTTACGGCATGAACACTGAAGCTTTCTTT,CASTYGMNTEAFF
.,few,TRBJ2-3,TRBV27,TGTGCCAGCAGTTTAATGGGGAACACAGATACGCAGTATTTT,CASSLMGNTDTQYF
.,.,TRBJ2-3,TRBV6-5,TGTGCCAGCAGTTACGACGGGTTGGGGGGGCAGTATTTT,CASSYDGLGGQYF
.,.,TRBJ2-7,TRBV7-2,TGTGCCAGCAGTCTCAATAACGAGCAGTACTTC,CASSLNNEQYF
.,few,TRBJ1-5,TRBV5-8,TGTGCCAGCAGCGATAGTTCCGGGGGGAGTTTAATCAAACCCCAGCATTTT,CASSDSSGGSLIKPQHF
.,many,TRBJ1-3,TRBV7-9,TGTGCCAGCAGCTCGTGGACCTCTGGAAACACCATATATTTT,CASSSWTSGNTIYF
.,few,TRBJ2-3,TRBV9,TGTGCCAGCAGCGTCGGGAACGCAGATACGCAGTATTTT,CASSVGNADTQYF
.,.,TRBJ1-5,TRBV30,TGTGCCTGGAGTGGAACAGGCGGGGGTCAGCCCCAGCATTTT,CAWSGTGGGQPQHF
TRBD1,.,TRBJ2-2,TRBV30,TGTGCCTGGAGTATGGACAGGGACACCGGGGAGCTGTTTTTT,CAWSMDRDTGELFF
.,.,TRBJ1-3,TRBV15,TGTGCCACCAGCAGCCGGGACGAGCGAAACACCATATATTTT,CATSSRDERNTIYF
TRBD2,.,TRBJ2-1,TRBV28,TGTGCCAGCAGTTTCGCGGGGGGGAGGAATGAGCAGTTCTTC,CASSFAGGRNEQFF
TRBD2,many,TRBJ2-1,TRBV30,TGTGCCTGGAGTGGAACTAGCGGGAAGAATGAGCAGTTCTTC,CAWSGTSGKNEQFF
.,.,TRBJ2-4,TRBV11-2,TGTGCCAGCAGCTCCCAACGGAGGGAAAACATTCAGTACTTC,CASSSQRRENIQYF
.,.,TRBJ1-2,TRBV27,TGTGCCAGTAAGGGTACCCACCCTGGTGGCTACACCTTC,CASKGTHPGGYTF
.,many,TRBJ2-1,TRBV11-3,TGTGCCAGCAGCTTAGAGGGCCGCGCCGAGGAGCAGTTCTTC,CASSLEGRAEEQFF
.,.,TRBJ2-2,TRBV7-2,TGTGCCAGCAGCCCAAACGGCAACACCGGGGAGCTGTTTTTT,CASSPNGNTGELFF
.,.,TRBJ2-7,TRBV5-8,TGTGCCAGCAGCTTGTACGGTCTAGAGCAGTACTTC,CASSLYGLEQYF
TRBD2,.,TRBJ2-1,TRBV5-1,TGCGCCAGCAGGTCGGGACTAGCCTCCTACAATGAGCAGTTCTTC,CASRSGLASYNEQFF
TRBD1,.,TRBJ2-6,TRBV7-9,TGTGCCAGCAGGTCCACAGGGGACTCTGGGGCCAACGTCCTGACTTTC,CASRSTGDSGANVLTF
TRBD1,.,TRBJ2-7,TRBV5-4,TGTGCCAGCAGCTTGGGAGGTGGGACAGTCGTCGGGGAGCAGTACTTC,CASSLGGGTVVGEQYF
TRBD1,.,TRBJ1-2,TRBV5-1,TGCGCCAGCAGCTCCTCCACAGGGGCCGCCTATGGCTACACCTTC,CASSSSTGAAYGYTF
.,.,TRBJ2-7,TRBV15,TGTGCCACCAGCCCCCGGACAAACTCCTACGAGCAGTACTTC,CATSPRTNSYEQYF